What follows are 11 T cell receptor beta chains derived from one specimen sequenced in a study of response to subunit inactivated influenza vaccine. TCRdb re-analysed the RT-PCR reads in MiXCR, keeping a single row per CDR3 protein. The sample consists of 150,000 to 200,000 distinct CDR3 sequences, more than 10% of them appearing once. The same sample was also studied in work on T cells expressing NK-cell markers. Per that paper: In generating TCR beta cDNA, 5'RACE template switching with UMIs was used.

Material: CD8+ T cells sorted from PBMCs, obtained 12 days after vaccination. The receptors here all came from a man aged 45-60 years who received an inactivated influenza vaccine.

CDR3 in DNA: TGTGCCACCAGCAGAGCCGAGCAGACTGAAGCTTTCTTT. Protein: CATSRAEQTEAFF. The J gene is TRBJ1-1, the V gene TRBV15; D is unresolved. Germline-derived CDR1 and CDR2 are LNHNV and YYDKDF (reference sequence). Trimming cost V 1 base and J 5 bases, with 8 bases left between them. The CDR3 length is 13 residues.

This clonotype was seen a few times. The chain combines TRBV11-2 with TRBJ2-7, with D perhaps TRBD1 (6 bases). The CDR3 is 15 residues long. The V end lost 8 bases, the J end lost 0 bases, and 17 bases lay between the germline ends. Germline V lookup: CDR1 SGHAT, CDR2 FQNNGV. CDR3 DNA: TGTGCCAGCTTCGGAGCCGGGACAAACTCCTACGAGCAGTACTTC. This sequence encodes CASFGAGTNSYEQYF.

This rearrangement joins TRBV6-1 to TRBJ2-7; weak D call: TRBD2 (7 bases). Germline V gene lookup returns CDR1 MNHNS and CDR2 SASEGT. V was trimmed by 2 bases and J by 5 bases, leaving 19 bases between them. The CDR3 spans 16 residues. Written as DNA, the CDR3 is TGTGCCAGCAGTGAATACCGACAGGATGCGGGGGACGAGCAGTACTTC. Protein product: CASSEYRQDAGDEQYF.

This clonotype was found a few times. This chain joins TRBV12-3 or TRBV12-4 and TRBJ1-6, with TRBD1 as a possible D gene (5 bases). The CDR3 runs to 11 residues. V was pared by 8 bases and J by 13 bases, with 12 bases between. The CDR3 region is CASGFGGPLHF. CDR3 sequence (DNA): TGTGCCAGCGGGTTCGGGGGGCCCCTCCACTTT.

This chain joins TRBV7-8 and TRBJ2-7, with D unclear. The CDR3 runs to 13 residues. Per germline, CDR1 SGHVS and CDR2 FQNEAQ. The V end lost 5 bases, the J end lost 6 bases, and 14 bases lay between the germline ends. The CDR3 sequence: CASSLRSMREQYF. As DNA, the CDR3 is TGTGCCAGCAGCCTTAGATCGATGCGCGAGCAGTACTTC.

This clonotype occurred many times. The chain has TRBV29-1 and TRBJ2-7; 10 positions agree with TRBD1. The V and J ends lost 5 bases and 3 bases, in that order; junction bases with no gene match: 7. Per germline, CDR1 SQVTM and CDR2 ANQGSEA. The CDR3 consists of 14 residues. The CDR3 nucleotides read TGCAGCGTTTCCGGGACAGGGGCACACTACGAGCAGTACTTC. This gives the protein CSVSGTGAHYEQYF.

This clonotype turned up a few times. The chain couples TRBV15 to TRBJ2-1, with TRBD2 matching over 14 bases. V lost 1 base to trimming and J lost 10 bases; unmatched junction nucleotides: 9. CDR1 is LNHNV and CDR2 is YYDKDF in the germline V gene (reference sequence). The CDR3 runs to 17 residues. CDR3 DNA: TGTGCCACCAGCAGAGGACCGGGACTAGCGGGAGTAGTGGAGCAGTTCTTC. Its protein product is CATSRGPGLAGVVEQFF.

The V gene is TRBV27, the J gene TRBJ2-2, with TRBD2 identical over 11 bases. This CDR3 is 16 amino acids long. V lost 3 bases to trimming and J lost 6 bases; unmatched junction nucleotides: 6. CDR1 MNHEY and CDR2 SMNVEV come from the germline V gene (reference sequence). This CDR3 reads CASSLIAGGLAGELFF. Here the CDR3 DNA reads TGTGCCAGCAGTTTGATAGCGGGGGGGCTTGCCGGGGAGCTGTTTTTT.

This clonotype was observed at least ten times. This rearrangement joins TRBV6-6 to TRBJ2-7, with 7 positions matching TRBD1. The length of the CDR3 is 13 residues. V was pared by 5 bases and J by 2 bases, with 3 bases of the junction left unmatched. Germline-derived CDR1 and CDR2 are MNHNY and SVGAGI (reference sequence). CDR3 sequence (DNA): TGTGCCAGCAGTCAGGGGACAGCCTACGAGCAGTACTTC. Protein product: CASSQGTAYEQYF.

This clonotype has a handful of counts. The rearrangement links TRBV4-3 to TRBJ2-1; TRBD2 agrees at 7 bases. The CDR3 has 18 residues. With 0 bases clipped from V and 4 bases from J, the junction kept 12 bases outside the gene matches. Germline V CDR1 and CDR2: LGHNA, YSLEER. This chain's CDR3 is CASSQDSRPAGEYNEQFF. The CDR3 DNA reads TGCGCCAGCAGCCAAGATAGCCGCCCGGCGGGAGAATACAATGAGCAGTTCTTC.

The V and J genes are TRBV2 and TRBJ2-7, with 8 bases aligning to TRBD1. The CDR3 contains 13 residues. Trimming removed 11 bases from V and 1 base from J; junction bases left unmatched: 7. CDR1 is SNHLY, CDR2 FYNNEI, per germline. Here the CDR3 DNA reads TGTGCCTCGGAGGGACAGGAGTCCTACGAGCAGTACTTC. Its translation is CASEGQESYEQYF. The whole variable domain, filled in from reference TRBV2 and TRBJ2-7, reads EPEVTQTPSHQVTQMGQEVILRCVPISNHLYFYWYRQILGQKVEFLVSFYNNEISEKSEIFDDQFSVERPDGSNFTLKIRSTKLEDSAMYFCASEGQESYEQYFGPGTRLTVT.